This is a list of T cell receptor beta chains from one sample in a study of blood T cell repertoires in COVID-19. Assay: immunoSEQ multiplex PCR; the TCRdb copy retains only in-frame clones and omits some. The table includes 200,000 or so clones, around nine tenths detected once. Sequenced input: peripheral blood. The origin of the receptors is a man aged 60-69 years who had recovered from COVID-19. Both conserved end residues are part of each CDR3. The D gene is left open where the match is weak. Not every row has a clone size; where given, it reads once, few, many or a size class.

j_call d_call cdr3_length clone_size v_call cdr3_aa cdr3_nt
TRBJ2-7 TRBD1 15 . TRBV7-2 CASSRDRASSYEQYF TGTGCCAGCAGCCGCGACAGGGCCTCATCCTACGAGCAGTACTTC
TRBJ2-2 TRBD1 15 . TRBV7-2 CASRSGTANTGELFF TGTGCCAGCAGGTCCGGGACAGCGAACACCGGGGAGCTGTTTTTT
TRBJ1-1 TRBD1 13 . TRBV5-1 CASTPQGGTEAFF TGCGCCAGCACACCACAGGGGGGCACTGAAGCTTTCTTT
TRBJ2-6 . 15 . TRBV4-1 CASSQAGQGANVLTF TGCGCCAGCAGCCAGGCGGGACAGGGGGCCAACGTCCTGACTTTC
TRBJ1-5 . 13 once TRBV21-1 CARGDRVGQPQHF TGTGCCAGAGGCGACAGGGTCGGTCAGCCCCAGCATTTT
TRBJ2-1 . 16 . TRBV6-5 CASSSGRVSSYNEQFF TGTGCCAGCAGTTCCGGGCGGGTTAGCTCCTACAATGAGCAGTTCTTC
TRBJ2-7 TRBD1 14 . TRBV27 CASSLGQGFQEQYF TGTGCCAGCAGTTTAGGACAGGGATTTCAAGAGCAGTACTTC
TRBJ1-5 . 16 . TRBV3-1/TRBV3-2 CASSQASGGGNQPQHF TGTGCCAGCAGCCAAGCTTCGGGAGGGGGCAATCAGCCCCAGCATTTT
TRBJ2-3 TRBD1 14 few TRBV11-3 CASSIRGRGDTQYF TGTGCCAGCAGCATTAGGGGGCGAGGGGATACGCAGTATTTT
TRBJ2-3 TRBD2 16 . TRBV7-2 CASSSGRGRVTDTQYF TGTGCCAGCAGCTCCGGGAGGGGGAGAGTAACAGATACGCAGTATTTT
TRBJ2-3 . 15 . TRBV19 CASTIGGGRTDTQYF TGTGCCAGTACTATAGGGGGGGGGAGAACAGATACGCAGTATTTT
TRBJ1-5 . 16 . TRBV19 CASSIRNSQFNQPQHF TGTGCCAGTAGTATCAGGAACAGCCAGTTCAATCAGCCCCAGCATTTT
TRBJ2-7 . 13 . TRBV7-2 CASSHGTTYEQYF TGTGCCAGCAGCCATGGGACAACCTACGAGCAGTACTTC
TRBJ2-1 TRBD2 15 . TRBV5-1 CASSLDGLETNEQFF TGCGCCAGCAGCTTGGATGGACTAGAGACCAATGAGCAGTTCTTC
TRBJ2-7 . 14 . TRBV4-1 CASSQQRGFREQYF TGCGCCAGCAGCCAACAAAGGGGTTTTCGCGAGCAGTACTTC
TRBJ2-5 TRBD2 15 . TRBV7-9 CASSSGLAGLETQYF TGTGCCAGCAGCTCGGGACTAGCGGGGTTAGAGACCCAGTACTTC
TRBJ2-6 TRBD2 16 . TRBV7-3 CASSLGRGFGANVLTF TGTGCCAGCAGCTTGGGGAGGGGATTTGGGGCCAACGTCCTGACTTTC
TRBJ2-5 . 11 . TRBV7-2 CASTGGETQYF TGTGCCAGCACCGGAGGTGAGACCCAGTACTTC
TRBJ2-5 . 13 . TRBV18 CASSATIQETQYF TGTGCCAGCTCGGCCACGATCCAAGAGACCCAGTACTTC
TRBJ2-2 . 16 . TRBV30 CAWSAGTWENTGELFF TGTGCCTGGAGTGCCGGGACTTGGGAAAACACCGGGGAGCTGTTTTTT
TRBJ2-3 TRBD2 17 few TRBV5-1 CASSPPASAGSADTQYF TGCGCCAGCAGCCCACCCGCCTCAGCGGGGAGCGCAGATACGCAGTATTTT
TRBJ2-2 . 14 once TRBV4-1 CASSQTGLRGELFF TGCGCCAGCAGCCAAACAGGGCTTCGCGGGGAGCTGTTTTTT
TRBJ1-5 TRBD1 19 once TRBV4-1 CASSQELGLTGVGNQPQHF TGCGCCAGCAGCCAAGAACTAGGGTTGACAGGGGTGGGAAATCAGCCCCAGCATTTT
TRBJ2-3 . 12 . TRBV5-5 CASSFPTDTQYF TGTGCCAGCAGCTTCCCTACAGATACGCAGTATTTT
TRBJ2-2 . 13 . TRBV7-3 CASGRSNTGELFF TGTGCCAGCGGGAGGTCGAACACCGGGGAGCTGTTTTTT
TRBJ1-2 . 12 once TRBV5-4 CASSLAGDGYTF TGTGCCAGCAGCTTAGCAGGGGATGGCTACACCTTC
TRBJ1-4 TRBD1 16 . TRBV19 CASAGQGANNEGKLFF TGTGCCAGTGCCGGACAGGGGGCGAACAATGAGGGAAAACTGTTTTTT
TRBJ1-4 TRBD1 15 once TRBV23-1 CASSPPGQGGEKLFF TGCGCCAGCAGTCCCCCGGGACAGGGTGGTGAAAAACTGTTTTTT
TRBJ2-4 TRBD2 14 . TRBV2 CASSSTSGLNIQYF TGTGCCAGCAGCTCGACTAGCGGTCTAAACATTCAGTACTTC
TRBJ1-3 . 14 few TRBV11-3 CASSQVFSGNTIYF TGTGCCAGCAGTCAGGTTTTCTCTGGAAACACCATATATTTT
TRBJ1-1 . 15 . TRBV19 CASSISGRHKAEAFF TGTGCCAGTAGTATATCGGGGAGACATAAGGCTGAAGCTTTCTTT
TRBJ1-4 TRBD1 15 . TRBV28 CASSSGGAGNEKLFF TGTGCCAGCTCTTCAGGGGGCGCGGGTAATGAAAAACTGTTTTTT
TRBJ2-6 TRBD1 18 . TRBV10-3 CAISDRQGSSSGANVLTF TGTGCCATCAGTGACCGACAGGGTTCCTCATCTGGGGCCAACGTCCTGACTTTC
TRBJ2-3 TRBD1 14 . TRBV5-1 CASRTGGSTDTQYF TGCGCCAGCCGGACAGGGGGAAGCACAGATACGCAGTATTTT
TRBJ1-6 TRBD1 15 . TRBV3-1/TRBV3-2 CASSPAGTANSPLHF TGTGCCAGCAGCCCGGCCGGGACAGCTAATTCACCCCTCCACTTT
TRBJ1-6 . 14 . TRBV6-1 CASSEYGGNSPLHF TGTGCCAGCAGTGAATACGGGGGGAATTCACCCCTCCACTTT
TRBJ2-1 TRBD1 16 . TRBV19 CASSIVRTGGGNEQFF TGTGCCAGTAGTATCGTTAGGACAGGAGGCGGGAATGAGCAGTTCTTC
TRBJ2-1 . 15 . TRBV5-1 CASRSLIWANNEQFF TGCGCCAGCAGATCCTTGATATGGGCTAACAATGAGCAGTTCTTC
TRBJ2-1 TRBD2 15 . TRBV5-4 CASSLSLAGGNEQFF TGTGCCAGCAGCTTGTCACTAGCGGGGGGCAATGAGCAGTTCTTC
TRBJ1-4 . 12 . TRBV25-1 CASSRGKEKLFF TGTGCCAGCAGCAGGGGAAAGGAAAAACTGTTTTTT
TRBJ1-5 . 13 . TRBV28 CASRIHSNQPQHF TGTGCCAGCAGAATTCATAGCAATCAGCCCCAGCATTTT
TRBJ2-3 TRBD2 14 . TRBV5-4 CASSQRGATDTQYF TGTGCCAGCAGCCAGCGGGGGGCCACAGATACGCAGTATTTT
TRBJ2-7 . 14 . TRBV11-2 CASSLARGAYEQYF TGTGCCAGCAGCTTGGCCAGGGGGGCCTACGAGCAGTACTTC
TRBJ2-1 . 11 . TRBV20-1 CSAQRRDEQFF TGCAGTGCCCAACGGAGGGATGAGCAGTTCTTC
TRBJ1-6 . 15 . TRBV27 CASSLLGGARSPLHF TGTGCCAGCAGTTTACTGGGGGGGGCTCGGTCACCCCTCCACTTT